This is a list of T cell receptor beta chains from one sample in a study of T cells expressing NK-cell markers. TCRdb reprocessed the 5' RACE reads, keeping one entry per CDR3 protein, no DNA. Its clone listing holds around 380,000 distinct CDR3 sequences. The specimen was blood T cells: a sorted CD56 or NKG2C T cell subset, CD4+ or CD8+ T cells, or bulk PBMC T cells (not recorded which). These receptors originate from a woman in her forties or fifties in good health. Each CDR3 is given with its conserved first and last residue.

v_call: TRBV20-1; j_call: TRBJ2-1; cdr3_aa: CSASRGGKSSYNEQFF
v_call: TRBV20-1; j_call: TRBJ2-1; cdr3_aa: CSARAGIKAGGEGEQFF
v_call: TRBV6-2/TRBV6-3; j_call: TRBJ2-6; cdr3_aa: CASSTPDSGANVLTF
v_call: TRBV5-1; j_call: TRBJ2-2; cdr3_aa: CASTRQGGTGELFF
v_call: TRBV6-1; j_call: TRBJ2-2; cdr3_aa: CASSWATTGELFF
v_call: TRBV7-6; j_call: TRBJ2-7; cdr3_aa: CASSIEAGLPGEQYF
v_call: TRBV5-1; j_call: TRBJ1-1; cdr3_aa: CASSFLAGEEAFF
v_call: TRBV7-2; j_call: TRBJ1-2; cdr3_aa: CASSQSRDTHGYTF
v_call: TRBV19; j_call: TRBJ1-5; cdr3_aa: CASSIFSGRQPQHF
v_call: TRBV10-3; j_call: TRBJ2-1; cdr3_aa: CAILDPEGVDEQFF
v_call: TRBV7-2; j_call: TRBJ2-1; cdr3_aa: CASSLDFYNEQFF
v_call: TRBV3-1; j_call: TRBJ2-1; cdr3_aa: CASSQEEWRRYNEQFF
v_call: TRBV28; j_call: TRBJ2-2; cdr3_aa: CASSFTTGLAGVGELFF
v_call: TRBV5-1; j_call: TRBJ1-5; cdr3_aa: CASSGGQGQGDNQPQHF
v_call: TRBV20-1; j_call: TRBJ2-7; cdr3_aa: CSASLAPTFGPWGYEQYF
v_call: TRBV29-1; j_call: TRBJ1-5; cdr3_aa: CSVGTGLSQPQHF
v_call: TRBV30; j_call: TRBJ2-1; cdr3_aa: CAWRATSGRVNEQFF
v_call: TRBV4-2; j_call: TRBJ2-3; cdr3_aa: CASSQESGFSDTQYF
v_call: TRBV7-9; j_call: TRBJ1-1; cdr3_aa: CASSPKGDRTEAFF
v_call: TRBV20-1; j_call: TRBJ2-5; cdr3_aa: CSANPTGGRALETQYF
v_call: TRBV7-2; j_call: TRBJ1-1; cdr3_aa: CASSPGRQGGVAFF
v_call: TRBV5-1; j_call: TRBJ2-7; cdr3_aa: CASSLRTSTGLSYEQYF
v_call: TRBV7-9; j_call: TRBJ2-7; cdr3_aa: CASSSLAGGPREQYF
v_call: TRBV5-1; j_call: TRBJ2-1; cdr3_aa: CASSLGRDSSEQFF
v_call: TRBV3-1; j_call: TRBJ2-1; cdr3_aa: CASSQAGTRRNEQFF
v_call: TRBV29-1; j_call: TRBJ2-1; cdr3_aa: CSVAAVVYEQFF
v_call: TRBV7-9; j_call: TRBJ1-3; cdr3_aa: CASSPTTGFGNTIYF
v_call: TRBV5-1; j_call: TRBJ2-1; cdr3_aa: CASSHGGGDTNEQFF
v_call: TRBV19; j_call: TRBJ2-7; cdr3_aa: CASSIGTGRYEQYF
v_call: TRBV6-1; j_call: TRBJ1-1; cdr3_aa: CASRLNYRRTEAFF
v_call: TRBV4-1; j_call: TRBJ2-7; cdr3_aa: CASSQDRVNGEQYF
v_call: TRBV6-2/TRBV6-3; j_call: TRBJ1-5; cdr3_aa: CASSGRKWQPQHF
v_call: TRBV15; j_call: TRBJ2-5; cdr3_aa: CATSRGDRRQNQETQYF
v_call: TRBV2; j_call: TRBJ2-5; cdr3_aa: CASSVGTSGVTQYF
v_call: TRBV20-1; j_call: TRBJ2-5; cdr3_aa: CSASRLGEETQYF